Listed below are T cell receptor beta chains from one sample, sequenced in a study of Ad26.COV2.S vaccination and SARS-CoV-2 variants. The table came from immunoSEQ multiplex PCR; TCRdb's copy has only in-frame clones and leaves some out. This table has approximately 250,000 clones, around nine tenths appearing once. Material: peripheral blood, obtained in a trial of Ad26.COV2.S vaccine versus placebo. These receptors all stem from a person aged 18-60 years who received the Ad26.COV2.S COVID-19 vaccine or a placebo. The CDR3 runs from the conserved cysteine through the conserved F or W. Each record gives: J gene, V gene, clone size, D gene, CDR3 DNA, CDR3 protein. D genes are given only for firm matches. Clone size is given for some rows only: seen once, a few or many times, or a class if the clone is expanded.

J: TRBJ2-1; V: TRBV27; size: NA; D: TRBD2; DNA: TGTGTCTCACTAGCGGCCGTAAATTATGAGCAGTTCTTC; CDR3: CVSLAAVNYEQFF
J: TRBJ1-2; V: TRBV18; size: NA; D: TRBD1; DNA: TGTGCCAGCTCGTACGACAGGGGTTCTTATGGCTACACCTTC; CDR3: CASSYDRGSYGYTF
J: TRBJ1-1; V: TRBV18; size: NA; D: NA; DNA: TGTGCCAGCTCACGCATCTCCTCCCAGGACACTGAAGCTTTCTTT; CDR3: CASSRISSQDTEAFF
J: TRBJ2-4; V: TRBV5-1; size: NA; D: TRBD2; DNA: TGCGCCAGCAGCCTAACTAGCGGGGGTACCGTGGGCAAAAACATTCAGTACTTC; CDR3: CASSLTSGGTVGKNIQYF
J: TRBJ2-3; V: TRBV28; size: NA; D: NA; DNA: TGTGCCAGCAGTTTCCGGATCGTAGCCGATACGCAGTATTTT; CDR3: CASSFRIVADTQYF
J: TRBJ1-1; V: TRBV7-9; size: NA; D: TRBD1; DNA: TGTGCCAGCAGACAGGGGGCTGGAACTGAAGCTTTCTTT; CDR3: CASRQGAGTEAFF
J: TRBJ1-2; V: TRBV7-2; size: NA; D: TRBD1; DNA: TGTGCCAGCAGCTTCCCCCAGGGGGCGCGGGGCTACACCTTC; CDR3: CASSFPQGARGYTF
J: TRBJ2-3; V: TRBV30; size: NA; D: TRBD2; DNA: TGTGCCTGGAGTGTAGCGGGCCTAGCGGTCCAGGTGGATACGCAGTATTTT; CDR3: CAWSVAGLAVQVDTQYF
J: TRBJ1-1; V: TRBV14; size: NA; D: NA; DNA: TGTGCCAGCAGCCACCCGAACAGGGACCTGAACACTGAAGCTTTCTTT; CDR3: CASSHPNRDLNTEAFF
J: TRBJ2-2; V: TRBV14; size: NA; D: NA; DNA: TGTGCCAGCAGGCGGCAGGGTAGCACCGGGGAGCTGTTTTTT; CDR3: CASRRQGSTGELFF
J: TRBJ2-5; V: TRBV6-1; size: NA; D: TRBD2; DNA: TGTGCCAGCAGTGAAGCGGTCAGCGGGGGCCTCCAAGAGACCCAGTACTTC; CDR3: CASSEAVSGGLQETQYF
J: TRBJ1-6; V: TRBV27; size: NA; D: NA; DNA: TGTGCCAGCAGTGCCAGGTTGGGTTCACCCCTCCACTTT; CDR3: CASSARLGSPLHF
J: TRBJ1-4; V: TRBV19; size: NA; D: NA; DNA: TGTGCCACCTCGGCGGGGGTATTGACTAATGAAAAACTGTTTTTT; CDR3: CATSAGVLTNEKLFF
J: TRBJ2-1; V: TRBV18; size: NA; D: NA; DNA: TGTGCCAGCTCACCAAGTAGCGGCCACCAAGACTATGAGCAGTTCTTC; CDR3: CASSPSSGHQDYEQFF
J: TRBJ1-1; V: TRBV5-1; size: NA; D: NA; DNA: TGCGCCAGCAGCCCCGGACAGAGTTTGAACACTGAAGCTTTCTTT; CDR3: CASSPGQSLNTEAFF
J: TRBJ2-1; V: TRBV6-2/TRBV6-3; size: NA; D: TRBD1; DNA: TGTGCCAGCAGTGGAAGGACAGGGGATTACAATGAGCAGTTCTTC; CDR3: CASSGRTGDYNEQFF
J: TRBJ2-5; V: TRBV7-3; size: once; D: TRBD1; DNA: TGTGCCAGCAGCTCAACAGGGGGCCAAGAGACCCAGTACTTC; CDR3: CASSSTGGQETQYF
J: TRBJ1-1; V: TRBV29-1; size: few; D: TRBD1; DNA: TGCAGCGCAGACAGGGGCAAGACTGAAGCTTTCTTT; CDR3: CSADRGKTEAFF
J: TRBJ1-1; V: TRBV30; size: NA; D: NA; DNA: TGTGCCTGGAGCCCAGGGGTTGGAGCTTTCTTT; CDR3: CAWSPGVGAFF
J: TRBJ1-5; V: TRBV2; size: NA; D: NA; DNA: TGTGCCAGCAGTGAACAGGGCCTCTTGCAGCCCCAGCATTTT; CDR3: CASSEQGLLQPQHF
J: TRBJ2-5; V: TRBV7-2; size: NA; D: NA; DNA: TGTGCCAGCAGCTTAGGTGGGGCCCGTGAGACCCAGTACTTC; CDR3: CASSLGGARETQYF
J: TRBJ2-3; V: TRBV11-2; size: NA; D: NA; DNA: TGTGCCAGCAGCCCAGACTCGGTCACAGATACGCAGTATTTT; CDR3: CASSPDSVTDTQYF
J: TRBJ2-3; V: TRBV15; size: NA; D: NA; DNA: TGTGCCACCAGCAGAGATCCCGCAGGGAGGACATATACGCAGTATTTT; CDR3: CATSRDPAGRTYTQYF
J: TRBJ1-2; V: TRBV13; size: NA; D: NA; DNA: TGTGCCAGCAGCTTAGGCCCAAGCGGGGAGGGCTATGGCTACACCTTC; CDR3: CASSLGPSGEGYGYTF
J: TRBJ2-3; V: TRBV19; size: NA; D: TRBD2; DNA: TGTGCCAGTAGTATAGATCAAAATAGCGGGAGAACAGATACGCAGTATTTT; CDR3: CASSIDQNSGRTDTQYF
J: TRBJ2-1; V: TRBV6-6; size: NA; D: TRBD2; DNA: TGTGCCAGTTCACTAGCGGGGGGGATAGGCGATGAGCAGTTCTTC; CDR3: CASSLAGGIGDEQFF
J: TRBJ2-5; V: TRBV19; size: NA; D: NA; DNA: TGTGCCAGTAGTCGGGACAGGGGAAGGACTAGCGGGTATAAGACCCAGTACTTC; CDR3: CASSRDRGRTSGYKTQYF
J: TRBJ2-2; V: TRBV2; size: many; D: TRBD2; DNA: TGTGCCAGCAGTGGACTAGCGGGGAAGGCCGGGGAGCTGTTTTTT; CDR3: CASSGLAGKAGELFF
J: TRBJ2-3; V: TRBV7-9; size: NA; D: TRBD2; DNA: TGTGCCAGCAGCTTCACTAGCGGACCCACAGATACGCAGTATTTT; CDR3: CASSFTSGPTDTQYF
J: TRBJ1-1; V: TRBV5-5; size: NA; D: NA; DNA: TGTGCCAGCAGCATAGGTGTTGGCACTGAAGCTTTCTTT; CDR3: CASSIGVGTEAFF
J: TRBJ2-3; V: TRBV9; size: NA; D: NA; DNA: TGTGCCAGCAGCGTACAACTAGATGCCACAGATACGCAGTATTTT; CDR3: CASSVQLDATDTQYF
J: TRBJ2-3; V: TRBV9; size: NA; D: NA; DNA: TGTGCCAGCAGCGTAGAGGGGGACCAAAGCACAGATACGCAGTATTTT; CDR3: CASSVEGDQSTDTQYF
J: TRBJ1-2; V: TRBV2; size: NA; D: NA; DNA: TGTGCCAGCAGTGATCGACAAGATTGGAGTTATGGCTACACCTTC; CDR3: CASSDRQDWSYGYTF
J: TRBJ2-2; V: TRBV5-6; size: NA; D: NA; DNA: TGTGCCAGCAGCTTGTACAGGGGGGAGCTGTTTTTT; CDR3: CASSLYRGELFF
J: TRBJ1-6; V: TRBV5-6; size: NA; D: NA; DNA: TGTGCCAGCAGCTTGGAGCAGCGGCTGGCTTCACCCCTCCACTTT; CDR3: CASSLEQRLASPLHF
J: TRBJ2-1; V: TRBV5-1; size: NA; D: TRBD2; DNA: TGCGCCAGCAGCCCGCCGCTAGCGGGGGGTTACAATGAGCAGTTCTTC; CDR3: CASSPPLAGGYNEQFF
J: TRBJ1-4; V: TRBV2; size: NA; D: NA; DNA: TGTGCCAGCAGTGACAGGTCCGGGTCTAATGAAAAACTGTTTTTT; CDR3: CASSDRSGSNEKLFF